This is a list of T cell receptor beta chains from one sample in a study of cytomegalovirus exposure and HLA in healthy donors. Clones were sequenced by immunoSEQ multiplex PCR, and TCRdb holds only the in-frame ones, with some missing. The sample comprises approximately 85,000 clones, 62% of which are singletons, and approximately 5% rests with the top ten. Sequenced material: PBMCs. The receptors derive from a woman in her twenties or thirties in good health and CMV-seropositive. CDR3s include the opening cysteine and the closing phenylalanine or tryptophan. Clone size is shown for a subset of rows, as once, few, many or a class of expanded clone.

clone_size | cdr3_length | v_call | cdr3_aa
few | 13 | TRBV6-1 | CASRLPGTDTQYF
NA | 16 | TRBV6-1 | CASSATGGSYNSPLHF
few | 14 | TRBV6-5 | CASSRKGSSHEQYF
NA | 15 | TRBV18 | CASSPKGQGGYGYTF
NA | 13 | TRBV7-2 | CASSRQGNTEAFF
NA | 18 | TRBV2 | CASSESLAGGPRGNEQFF
few | 14 | TRBV9 | CASSFSGGQETQYF
NA | 14 | TRBV29-1 | CSVPHRAGANVLTF
NA | 12 | TRBV27 | CASRNLDSEAFF
NA | 16 | TRBV6-5 | CASSYSPGQGFYGYTF
NA | 16 | TRBV2 | CASSDGQGISNQPQHF
NA | 16 | TRBV5-4 | CASSFPRGGIYNEQFF
NA | 14 | TRBV5-1 | CASSNGGQTGELFF
NA | 13 | TRBV19 | CASSNRVGTEAFF
NA | 13 | TRBV7-2 | CASSFPPGETQYF
NA | 15 | TRBV5-1 | CASRQGGVANYGYTF
NA | 14 | TRBV7-9 | CASSNDRAADTQYF
few | 16 | TRBV19 | CASSMGRTGVNTEAFF
NA | 15 | TRBV6-5 | CATGTGALIHYGYTF
NA | 16 | TRBV6-5 | CASSSPLAGSYNEQFF
few | 12 | TRBV7-3 | CSSSPGQGRKFF
NA | 11 | TRBV13 | CASSSWREAFF
NA | 18 | TRBV9 | CASSVNLGTGVNFNGYTF
NA | 12 | TRBV19 | CASTRTGSGYTF
once | 15 | TRBV18 | CASSPPGGGDYGYTF
few | 15 | TRBV5-6 | CASSLPGDLNEKLFF
NA | 17 | TRBV5-5 | CASSWARTGGFADTQYF
NA | 14 | TRBV5-4 | CASNRGGENYEQYF
once | 14 | TRBV12-1 | CASSFELPDSPLHF
NA | 15 | TRBV12-5 | CASGLGQGSYNEQFF
NA | 15 | TRBV18 | CASSPRSSGSYEQYF
NA | 13 | TRBV27 | CASSVTGGFGYTF
few | 15 | TRBV7-9 | CSSSRVLGGENTIYF
NA | 16 | TRBV28 | CASIGGLGQGSTEAFF
NA | 15 | TRBV29-1 | CSVGLPGGLNNEQFF
NA | 15 | TRBV5-1 | CASSLDGQANTEAFF
NA | 14 | TRBV6-5 | CATKPPGGNSPLHF
NA | 13 | TRBV5-1 | CASRQGASYEQYF
NA | 19 | TRBV19 | CASSITRLAGGLDQETQYF
NA | 15 | TRBV25-1 | CASSDSSTGGTEAFF
NA | 14 | TRBV28 | CASSFARGNQPQHF
NA | 14 | TRBV7-3 | CASSFRDRGHEQYF
NA | 15 | TRBV6-1 | CASSVNRGGTGELFF
once | 12 | TRBV7-8 | CASSTTVAGYTF
few | 13 | TRBV6-1 | CASSERQKQSDTF
NA | 17 | TRBV14 | CASSQARDSSSSYGQYF
NA | 14 | TRBV2 | CASVARDRVYEQYF
NA | 14 | TRBV7-3 | CASSLAGLQETQYF
NA | 12 | TRBV7-9 | CASSPLDYEQYF
NA | 15 | TRBV5-5 | CASSPGQGVYYGYTF
NA | 19 | TRBV4-2 | CASSQDSAGTMAGYNEQFF
NA | 17 | TRBV28 | CASRQNYRDRINYGYTF
NA | 16 | TRBV19 | CASSIAWQGGNYGYTF
NA | 14 | TRBV7-2 | CASSLRPQGREQYF
NA | 16 | TRBV2 | CASGRAPSGTTDTQYF
NA | 17 | TRBV28 | CASSPPGQGPPDYGYTF
NA | 21 | TRBV4-3 | CASSQGSQGMGILSSGNTIYF
NA | 13 | TRBV6-5 | CASKGTGYYEQYF
NA | 13 | TRBV10-3 | CAIRGQTNQPQHF
few | 15 | TRBV6-1 | CAGTTDRKSSYEQYF